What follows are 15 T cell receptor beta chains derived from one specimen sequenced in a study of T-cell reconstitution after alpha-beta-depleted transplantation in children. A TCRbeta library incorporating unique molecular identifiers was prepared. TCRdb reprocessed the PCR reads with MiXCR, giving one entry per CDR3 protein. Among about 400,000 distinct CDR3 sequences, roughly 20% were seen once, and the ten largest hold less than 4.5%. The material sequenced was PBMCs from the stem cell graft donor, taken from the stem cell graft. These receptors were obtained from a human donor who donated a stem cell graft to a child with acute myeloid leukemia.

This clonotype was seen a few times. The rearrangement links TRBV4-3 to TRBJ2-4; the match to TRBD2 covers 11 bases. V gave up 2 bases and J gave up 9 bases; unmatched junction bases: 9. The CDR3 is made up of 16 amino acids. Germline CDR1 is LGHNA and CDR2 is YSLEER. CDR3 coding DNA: TGCGCCAGCAGCCAACCCATAGCGGGAGGGGAGGGCATTCAGTACTTC. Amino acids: CASSQPIAGGEGIQYF.

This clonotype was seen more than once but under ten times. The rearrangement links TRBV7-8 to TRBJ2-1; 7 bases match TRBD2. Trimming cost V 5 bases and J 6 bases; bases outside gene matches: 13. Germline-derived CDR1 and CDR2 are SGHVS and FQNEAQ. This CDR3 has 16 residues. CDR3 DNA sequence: TGTGCCAGCAGCACACCCGGACTAGTAGCCTCCAATGAGCAGTTCTTC. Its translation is CASSTPGLVASNEQFF.

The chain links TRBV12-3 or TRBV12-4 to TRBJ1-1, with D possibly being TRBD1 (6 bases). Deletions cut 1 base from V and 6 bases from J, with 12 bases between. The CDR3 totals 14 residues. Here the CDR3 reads CASSLGVGAAEAFF. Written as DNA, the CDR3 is TGTGCCAGCAGTTTAGGGGTGGGGGCGGCTGAAGCTTTCTTT.

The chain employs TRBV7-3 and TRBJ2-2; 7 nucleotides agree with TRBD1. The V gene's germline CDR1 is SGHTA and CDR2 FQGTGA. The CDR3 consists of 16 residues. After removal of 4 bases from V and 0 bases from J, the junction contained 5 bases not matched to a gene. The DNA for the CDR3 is TGTGCCAGCAGCTACCTCGGGACAGCGAACACCGGGGAGCTGTTTTTT. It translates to CASSYLGTANTGELFF.

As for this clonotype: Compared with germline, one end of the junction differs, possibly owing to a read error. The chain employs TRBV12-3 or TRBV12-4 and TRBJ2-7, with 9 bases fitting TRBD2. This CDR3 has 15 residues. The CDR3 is CASSPLAGSSHEQYF. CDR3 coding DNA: TGTGCCAGCAGCCCCCTAGCGGGGAGCTCCCACGAGCAGTACTTC.

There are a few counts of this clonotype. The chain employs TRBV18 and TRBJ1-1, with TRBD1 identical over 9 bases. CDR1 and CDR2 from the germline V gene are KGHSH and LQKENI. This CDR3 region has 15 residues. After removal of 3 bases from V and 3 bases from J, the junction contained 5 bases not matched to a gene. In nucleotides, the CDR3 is TGTGCCAGCTCACCCCGGACAGGGGCGGACACTGAAGCTTTCTTT. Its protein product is CASSPRTGADTEAFF.

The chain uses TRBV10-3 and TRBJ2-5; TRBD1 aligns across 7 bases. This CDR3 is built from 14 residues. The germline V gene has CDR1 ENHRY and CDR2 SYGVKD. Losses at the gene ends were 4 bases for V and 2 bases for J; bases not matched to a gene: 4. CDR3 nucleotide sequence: TGTGCCATCAGTGGGGACAGTTCTCAAGAGACCCAGTACTTC. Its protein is CAISGDSSQETQYF.

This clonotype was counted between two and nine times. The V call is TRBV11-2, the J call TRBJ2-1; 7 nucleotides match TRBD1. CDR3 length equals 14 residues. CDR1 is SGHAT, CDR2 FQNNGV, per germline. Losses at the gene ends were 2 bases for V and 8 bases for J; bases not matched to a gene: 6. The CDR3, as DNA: TGTGCCAGCAGCTTATCCCACAGGGGCCATGAGCAGTTCTTC. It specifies CASSLSHRGHEQFF.

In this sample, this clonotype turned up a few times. Here the CDR3 DNA reads TGTGCCATCAGTGGGAGACAGGCATTGGGTGAAGCTTTCTTT. It translates to CAISGRQALGEAFF. The chain combines TRBV10-3 with TRBJ1-1; D possibly corresponds to TRBD1 (6 bases). Trimming stripped 4 bases from V and 7 bases from J, with 16 bases between. Germline V gene data show CDR1 as ENHRY and CDR2 as SYGVKD. The CDR3 runs 14 residues.

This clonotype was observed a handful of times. CDR3 region: CASSLLAVEQFF. The CDR3 region has the DNA TGTGCCAGCAGTTTATTAGCGGTGGAGCAGTTCTTC. The chain uses TRBV12-3 or TRBV12-4 and TRBJ2-1; D may be TRBD2 (6 bases). V shed 2 bases and J shed 10 bases, with 9 bases lying between them. CDR3 size: 12 residues.

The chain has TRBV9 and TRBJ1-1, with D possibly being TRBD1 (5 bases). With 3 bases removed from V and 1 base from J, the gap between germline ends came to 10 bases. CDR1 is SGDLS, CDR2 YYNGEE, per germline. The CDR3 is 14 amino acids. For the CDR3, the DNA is TGTGCCAGCAGCGGAGGGACGAGGAACACTGAAGCTTTCTTT. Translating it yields CASSGGTRNTEAFF.

CDR3 nucleotide sequence: TGTGCCAGCAGTCAAGGGACTAGCGGGAGAGCCGAGCAGTACTTC. Translation: CASSQGTSGRAEQYF. This chain joins TRBV28 and TRBJ2-7; the match to TRBD2 covers 14 bases. CDR1 and CDR2 from the germline V gene are MDHEN and SYDVKM. This CDR3 is built from 15 residues. The V gene end was trimmed by 5 bases and the J gene end by 6 bases; junction bases not matched to a gene: 6.

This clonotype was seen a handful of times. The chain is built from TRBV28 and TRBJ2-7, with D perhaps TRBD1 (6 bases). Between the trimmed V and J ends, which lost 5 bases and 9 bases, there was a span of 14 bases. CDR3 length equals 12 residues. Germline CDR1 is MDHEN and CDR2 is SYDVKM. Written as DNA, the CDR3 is TGTGCCAGCAGTCCGTACAGGGCCGGGCAGTACTTC. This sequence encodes CASSPYRAGQYF.

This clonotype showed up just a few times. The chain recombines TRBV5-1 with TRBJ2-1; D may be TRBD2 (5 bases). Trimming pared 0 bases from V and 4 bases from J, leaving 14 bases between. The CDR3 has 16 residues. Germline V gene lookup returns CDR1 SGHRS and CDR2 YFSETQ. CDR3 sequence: CASSLEGGPTYNEQFF. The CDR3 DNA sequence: TGCGCCAGCAGCTTGGAGGGCGGGCCGACGTACAATGAGCAGTTCTTC.

The CDR3 loop is CSVSEGGRTQPQHF. The CDR3 region has the DNA TGCAGCGTTTCGGAAGGGGGCCGGACTCAGCCCCAGCATTTT. This chain connects TRBV29-1 to TRBJ1-5; 7 bases line up with TRBD1. After removal of 5 bases from V and 6 bases from J, the junction contained 10 bases not matched to a gene. Germline loops: CDR1 SQVTM, CDR2 ANQGSEA. This CDR3 has 14 residues.